The 8 T cell receptor beta chains below come from one sample, sequenced in a study of T-cell reconstitution after alpha-beta-depleted transplantation in children. The authors prepared the TCRbeta library with unique molecular identifiers. TCRdb independently ran MiXCR on the PCR reads; one entry per CDR3 protein. The table records about 110,000 distinct CDR3 sequences, 10% of them present only once. Specimen: PBMCs from the stem cell graft donor, collected from the stem cell graft. Receptor source: a human donor who donated a stem cell graft to a child with acute lymphoblastic leukemia.

The CDR3: CASSSQGQGPRPYEQYF. Here the CDR3 DNA reads TGTGCCAGCAGCTCCCAGGGACAGGGGCCTCGCCCCTACGAGCAGTACTTC. This chain connects TRBV7-9 to TRBJ2-7; 10 bases are shared with TRBD1. V lost 4 bases, J lost 2 bases, and 11 bases stayed unmatched. The CDR3 consists of 17 residues. Germline V gene data show CDR1 as SEHNR and CDR2 as FQNEAQ (reference sequence).

This clonotype was counted many times. The CDR3 protein is CASSATGVGETQYF. The CDR3 nucleotides read TGTGCCAGCAGCGCTACAGGGGTGGGTGAGACCCAGTACTTC. The chain couples TRBV7-2 to TRBJ2-5; 7 bases are shared with TRBD1. The germline V gene has CDR1 SGHTA and CDR2 FQGNSA. The CDR3 contains 14 residues. Losses at the gene ends were 5 bases for V and 5 bases for J; bases not matched to a gene: 8.

The chain uses TRBV12-3 or TRBV12-4 and TRBJ1-6, with a tentative D call TRBD1 (6 bases). The CDR3 is 18 amino acids. V was trimmed by 6 bases and J by 0 bases, leaving 18 bases between them. This CDR3 reads CASSGVGGRSSYNSPLHF. CDR3 nucleotide sequence: TGTGCCAGCAGCGGAGTTGGGGGGCGGTCCTCCTATAATTCACCCCTCCACTTT.

This clonotype has at least ten counts. The rearrangement links TRBV7-8 to TRBJ2-1, with D possibly called TRBD1 or TRBD2 (7 bases each). V shed 1 base and J shed 8 bases, with 15 bases lying between them. The CDR3 sequence is 15 residues long. Germline V lookup: CDR1 SGHVS, CDR2 FQNEAQ. CDR3: CASSLGGGGGDEQFF. CDR3 nucleotides: TGTGCCAGCAGCTTAGGGGGAGGGGGCGGGGATGAGCAGTTCTTC.

This clonotype has a count of ten or more. V gene TRBV7-2 combines with J gene TRBJ1-3; D ambiguous. The CDR3 sequence is 16 residues long. Germline V gives CDR1 SGHTA, CDR2 FQGNSA. The V end was cut by 0 bases, the J end by 0 bases, with 9 bases between. The CDR3: CASSLAPQHSGNTIYF. In DNA, the CDR3 is TGTGCCAGCAGCTTAGCGCCTCAGCACTCTGGAAACACCATATATTTT. The full variable domain, its missing parts supplied by reference TRBV7-2 and TRBJ1-3, is GAGVSQSPSNKVTEKGKDVELRCDPISGHTALYWYRQSLGQGLEFLIYFQGNSAPDKSGLPSDRFSAERTGGSVSTLTIQRTQQEDSAVYLCASSLAPQHSGNTIYFGEGSWLTVV.

At least ten counts were recorded for this clonotype. This rearrangement joins TRBV6-5 to TRBJ2-7, with D maybe TRBD2 (5 bases). The CDR3 has 17 amino acids. CDR1 is MNHEY and CDR2 is SVGAGI in the germline V gene. V was cut by 0 bases and J by 0 bases, with 15 bases left in between. The CDR3 sequence: CASSYSFAGVSSYEQYF. The CDR3 DNA follows: TGTGCCAGCAGTTACTCGTTCGCCGGGGTGAGCTCCTACGAGCAGTACTTC.

This clonotype was recorded many times. The CDR3 is CASSPRGRMGQPQHF. CDR3 DNA sequence: TGTGCCAGCAGCCCCAGAGGCAGGATGGGTCAGCCCCAGCATTTT. This rearrangement joins TRBV3-1 to TRBJ1-5; D uncertain. The germline gives CDR1 LGHDT, CDR2 YNNKEL (reference sequence). The CDR3 is 15 amino acids. Trimming shortened V by 4 bases and J by 6 bases, and 16 bases separated the two germline ends.

For this clonotype: A much larger clone lies one base from this, so it may be a read error. Because the CDR3 is missing its conserved closing phenylalanine or tryptophan, this is likely a read error. This sequence joins TRBV19 and TRBJ2-3; no clear D gene. Trimming shortened V by 7 bases and J by 2 bases, and 10 bases separated the two germline ends. The CDR3 has 13 residues. From germline, CDR1 is LNHDA and CDR2 SQIVND (reference sequence). In DNA, the CDR3 is TGTGCCAGTAAACCCGAGTTCACAGATACGCAGTATATT. Protein product: CASKPEFTDTQYI.